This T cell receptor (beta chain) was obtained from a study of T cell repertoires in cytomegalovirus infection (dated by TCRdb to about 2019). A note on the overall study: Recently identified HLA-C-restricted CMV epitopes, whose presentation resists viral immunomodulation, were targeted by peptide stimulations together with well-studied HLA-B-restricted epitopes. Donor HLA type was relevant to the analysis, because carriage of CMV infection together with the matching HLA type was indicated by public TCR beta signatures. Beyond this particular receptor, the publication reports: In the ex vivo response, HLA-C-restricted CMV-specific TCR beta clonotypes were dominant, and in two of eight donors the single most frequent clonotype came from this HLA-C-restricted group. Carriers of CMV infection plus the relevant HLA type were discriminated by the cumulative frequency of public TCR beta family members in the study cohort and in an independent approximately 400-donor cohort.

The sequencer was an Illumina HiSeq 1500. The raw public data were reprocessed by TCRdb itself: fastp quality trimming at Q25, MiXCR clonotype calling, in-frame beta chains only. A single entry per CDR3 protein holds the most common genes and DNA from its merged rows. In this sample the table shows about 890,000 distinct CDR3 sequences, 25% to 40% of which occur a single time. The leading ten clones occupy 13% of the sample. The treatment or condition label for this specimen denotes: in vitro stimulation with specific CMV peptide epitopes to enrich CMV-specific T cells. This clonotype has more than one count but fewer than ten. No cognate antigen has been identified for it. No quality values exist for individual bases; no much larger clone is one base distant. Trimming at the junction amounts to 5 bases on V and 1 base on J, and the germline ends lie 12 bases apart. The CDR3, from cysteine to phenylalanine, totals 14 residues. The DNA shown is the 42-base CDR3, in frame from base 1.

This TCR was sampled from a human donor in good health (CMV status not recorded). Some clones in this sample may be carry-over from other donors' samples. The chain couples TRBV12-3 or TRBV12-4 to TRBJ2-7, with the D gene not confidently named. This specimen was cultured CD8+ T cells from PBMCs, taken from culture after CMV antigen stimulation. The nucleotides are TGTGCCAGCAGTCTCGAGAGTCTATCCTACGAGCAGTACTTC. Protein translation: CASSLESLSYEQYF.